This T cell receptor (beta chain) was identified in a study of cytomegalovirus exposure and HLA in healthy donors. 13 Jbeta primers and 60 Vbeta primers were used for the PCR. Assay used: immunoSEQ multiplex PCR; TCRdb lists only in-frame clones, some missing. The sample includes under 110,000 clones, 65% to 75% of them seen just once. The CDR3 spans 13 residues. V lost 2 bases and J lost 7; bases outside the gene matches: 7. Germline CDR1 GTSNPN, CDR2 SVGIG (reference sequence). A remark on this clone: Its antigen is undetermined.

Whole-study findings and limits: Reports credit the classifier with highly specific, highly sensitive diagnosis of cytomegalovirus status. Using a false discovery rate of 0.05, a later analysis showed that roughly 16,000 TCR beta sequences were associated with HLA alleles. Follow-up analysis found HLA locus-dependent TCR association rates, highest for DRB1 and lowest for HLA-C. TCR beta V- and J-gene trimming, according to a later analysis, was linked to a missense DCLRE1C variant.

The J gene is TRBJ1-2, the V gene TRBV30; TRBD1 agrees at 7 bases. This receptor was obtained from a female donor in good health and CMV-seronegative. The sequenced material came from PBMCs. The CDR3 nucleotides read TGTGCCTGGAGTTATACAGGGGCCTCTGGCTACACCTTC. The encoded protein is CAWSYTGASGYTF.